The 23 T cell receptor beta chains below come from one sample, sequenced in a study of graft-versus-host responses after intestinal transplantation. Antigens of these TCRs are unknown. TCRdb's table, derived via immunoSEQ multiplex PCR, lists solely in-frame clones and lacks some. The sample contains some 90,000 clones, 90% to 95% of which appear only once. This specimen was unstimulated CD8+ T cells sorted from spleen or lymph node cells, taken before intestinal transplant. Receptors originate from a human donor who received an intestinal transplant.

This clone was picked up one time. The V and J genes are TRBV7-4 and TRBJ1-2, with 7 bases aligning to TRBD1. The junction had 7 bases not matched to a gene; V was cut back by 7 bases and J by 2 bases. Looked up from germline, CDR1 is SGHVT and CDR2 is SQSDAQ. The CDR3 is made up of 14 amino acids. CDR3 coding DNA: TGTGCCAGCAAAAGAAAACAGGGGAACTATGGCTACACCTTC. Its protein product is CASKRKQGNYGYTF.

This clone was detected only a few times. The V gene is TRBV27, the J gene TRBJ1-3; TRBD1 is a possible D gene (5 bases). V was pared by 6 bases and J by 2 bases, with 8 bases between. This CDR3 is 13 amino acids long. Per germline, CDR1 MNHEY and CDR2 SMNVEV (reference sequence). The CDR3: CASSPGAGNTIYF. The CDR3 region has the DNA TGTGCCAGCAGCCCGGGGGCTGGAAACACCATATATTTT.

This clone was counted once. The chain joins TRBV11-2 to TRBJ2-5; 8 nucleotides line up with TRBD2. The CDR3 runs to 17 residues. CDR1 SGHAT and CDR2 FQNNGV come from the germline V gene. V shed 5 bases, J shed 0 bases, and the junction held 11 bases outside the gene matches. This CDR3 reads CASSTLLERGYQETQYF. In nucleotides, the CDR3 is TGTGCCAGCAGCACCCTATTGGAGCGGGGGTACCAAGAGACCCAGTACTTC.

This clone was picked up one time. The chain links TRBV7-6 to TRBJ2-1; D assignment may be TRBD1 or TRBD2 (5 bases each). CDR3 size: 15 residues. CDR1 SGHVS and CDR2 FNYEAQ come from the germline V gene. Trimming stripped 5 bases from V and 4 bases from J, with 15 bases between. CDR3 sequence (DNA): TGTGCCAGCAGCCACGGGGCCTCCCCTTACAATGAGCAGTTCTTC. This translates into CASSHGASPYNEQFF.

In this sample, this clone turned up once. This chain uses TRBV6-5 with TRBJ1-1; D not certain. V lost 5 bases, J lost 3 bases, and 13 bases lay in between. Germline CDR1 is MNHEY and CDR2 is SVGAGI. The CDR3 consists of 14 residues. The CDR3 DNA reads TGTGCCAGCAGTCTCGGACCCGGGTACACTGAAGCTTTCTTT. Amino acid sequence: CASSLGPGYTEAFF.

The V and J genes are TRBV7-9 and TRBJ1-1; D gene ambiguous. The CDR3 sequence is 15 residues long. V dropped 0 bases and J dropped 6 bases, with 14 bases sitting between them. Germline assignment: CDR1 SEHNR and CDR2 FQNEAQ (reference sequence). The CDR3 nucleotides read TGTGCCAGCAGCTTAGCTAAGTTCCTAGCCCCTGAAGCTTTCTTT. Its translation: CASSLAKFLAPEAFF.

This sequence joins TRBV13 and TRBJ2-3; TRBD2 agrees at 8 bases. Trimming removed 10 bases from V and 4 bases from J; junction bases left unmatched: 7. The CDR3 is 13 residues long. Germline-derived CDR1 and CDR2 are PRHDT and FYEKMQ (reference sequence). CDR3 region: CATHGGEADTQYF. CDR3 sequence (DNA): TGTGCCACCCACGGGGGGGAGGCAGATACGCAGTATTTT.

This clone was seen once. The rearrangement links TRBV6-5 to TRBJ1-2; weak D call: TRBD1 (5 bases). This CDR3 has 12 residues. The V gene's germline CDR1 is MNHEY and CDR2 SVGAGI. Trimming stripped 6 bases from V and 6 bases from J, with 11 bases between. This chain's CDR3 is CASSWDGNGYTF. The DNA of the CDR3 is TGTGCCAGCAGCTGGGACGGGAATGGCTACACCTTC.

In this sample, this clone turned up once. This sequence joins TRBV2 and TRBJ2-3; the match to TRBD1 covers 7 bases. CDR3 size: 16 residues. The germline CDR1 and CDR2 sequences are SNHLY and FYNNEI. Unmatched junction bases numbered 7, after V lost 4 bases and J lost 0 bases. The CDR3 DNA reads TGTGCCAGCAGTGCCTGGACAGGCACTAGCACAGATACGCAGTATTTT. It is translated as CASSAWTGTSTDTQYF. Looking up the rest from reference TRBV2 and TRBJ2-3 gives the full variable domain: EPEVTQTPSHQVTQMGQEVILRCVPISNHLYFYWYRQILGQKVEFLVSFYNNEISEKSEIFDDQFSVERPDGSNFTLKIRSTKLEDSAMYFCASSAWTGTSTDTQYFGPGTRLTVL.

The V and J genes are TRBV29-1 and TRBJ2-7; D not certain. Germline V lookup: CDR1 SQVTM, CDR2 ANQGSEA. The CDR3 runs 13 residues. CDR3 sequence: CTVVGLSSYEQYF. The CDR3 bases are TGCACGGTGGTGGGCTTGAGCTCCTACGAGCAGTACTTC.

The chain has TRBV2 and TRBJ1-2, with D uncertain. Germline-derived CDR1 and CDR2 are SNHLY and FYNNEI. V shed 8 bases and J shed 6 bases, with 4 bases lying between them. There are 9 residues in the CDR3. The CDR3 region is CASGDGYTF. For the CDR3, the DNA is TGTGCCAGCGGGGATGGCTACACCTTC.

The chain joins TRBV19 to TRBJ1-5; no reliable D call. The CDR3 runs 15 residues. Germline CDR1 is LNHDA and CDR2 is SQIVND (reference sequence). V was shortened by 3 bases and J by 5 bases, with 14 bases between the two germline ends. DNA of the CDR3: TGTGCCAGTAGTATTTTATGGGGTCTTCATCAGCCCCAGCATTTT. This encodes CASSILWGLHQPQHF. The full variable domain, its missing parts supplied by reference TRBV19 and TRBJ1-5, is DGGITQSPKYLFRKEGQNVTLSCEQNLNHDAMYWYRQDPGQGLRLIYYSQIVNDFQKGDIAEGYSVSREKKESFPLTVTSAQKNPTAFYLCASSILWGLHQPQHFGDGTRLSIL.

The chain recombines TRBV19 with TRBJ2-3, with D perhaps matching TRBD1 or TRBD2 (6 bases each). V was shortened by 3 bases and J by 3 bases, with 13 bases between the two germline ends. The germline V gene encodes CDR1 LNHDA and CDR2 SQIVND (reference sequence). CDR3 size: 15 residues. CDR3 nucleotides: TGTGCCAGTAGTATGATAGGGGGGAGAACAGATACGCAGTATTTT. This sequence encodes CASSMIGGRTDTQYF. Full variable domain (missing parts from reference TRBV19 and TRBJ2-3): DGGITQSPKYLFRKEGQNVTLSCEQNLNHDAMYWYRQDPGQGLRLIYYSQIVNDFQKGDIAEGYSVSREKKESFPLTVTSAQKNPTAFYLCASSMIGGRTDTQYFGPGTRLTVL.

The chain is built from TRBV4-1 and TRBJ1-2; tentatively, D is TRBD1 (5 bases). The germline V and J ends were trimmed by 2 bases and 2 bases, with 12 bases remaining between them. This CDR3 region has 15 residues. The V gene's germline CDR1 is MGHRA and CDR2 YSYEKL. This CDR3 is CASSQSGWDNYGYTF. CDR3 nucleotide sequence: TGCGCCAGCAGCCAATCCGGTTGGGACAACTATGGCTACACCTTC.

As DNA, the CDR3 is TGTGCCTGGAGTGTGGAGGGACTCTTGGGGGTTGAAGCTTTCTTT. Its protein product is CAWSVEGLLGVEAFF. The V gene is TRBV30, the J gene TRBJ1-1; the D gene is possibly TRBD1 (5 bases). V was trimmed by 0 bases and J by 7 bases, leaving 18 bases between them. The germline V gene has CDR1 GTSNPN and CDR2 SVGIG (reference sequence). This CDR3 is 15 amino acids long.

CDR3 nucleotide sequence: TGTGCCATCAGTGAGTCTATTGGAGCACAGCCCCAGCATTTT. Protein product: CAISESIGAQPQHF. The chain links TRBV10-3 to TRBJ1-5; no firm D call. The CDR3 loop spans 14 amino acids. V was shortened by 0 bases and J by 7 bases, with 10 bases between the two germline ends. Germline CDR1 and CDR2: ENHRY and SYGVKD.

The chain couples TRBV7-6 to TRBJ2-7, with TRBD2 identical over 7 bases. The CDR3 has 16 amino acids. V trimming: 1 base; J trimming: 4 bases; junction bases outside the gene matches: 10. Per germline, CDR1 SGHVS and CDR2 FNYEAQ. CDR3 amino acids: CASSLEAELAEYEQYF. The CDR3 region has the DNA TGTGCCAGCAGCTTAGAGGCGGAGCTAGCGGAATACGAGCAGTACTTC.

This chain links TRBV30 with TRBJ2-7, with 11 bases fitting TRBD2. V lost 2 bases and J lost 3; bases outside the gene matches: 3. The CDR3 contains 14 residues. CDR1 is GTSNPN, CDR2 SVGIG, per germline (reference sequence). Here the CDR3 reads CAWSTSGRFYEQYF. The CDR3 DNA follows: TGTGCCTGGAGTACTAGCGGGAGATTCTACGAGCAGTACTTC.

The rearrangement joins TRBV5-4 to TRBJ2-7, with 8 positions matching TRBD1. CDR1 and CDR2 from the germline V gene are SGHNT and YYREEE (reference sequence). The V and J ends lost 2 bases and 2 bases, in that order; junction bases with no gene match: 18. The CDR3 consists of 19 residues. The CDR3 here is CASSLVGQGAPITAYEQYF. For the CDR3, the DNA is TGTGCCAGCAGCTTAGTTGGGCAGGGGGCCCCAATAACAGCCTACGAGCAGTACTTC. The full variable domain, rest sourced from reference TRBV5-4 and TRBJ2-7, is ETGVTQSPTHLIKTRGQQVTLRCSSQSGHNTVSWYQQALGQGPQFIFQYYREEENGRGNFPPRFSGLQFPNYSSELNVNALELDDSALYLCASSLVGQGAPITAYEQYFGPGTRLTVT.

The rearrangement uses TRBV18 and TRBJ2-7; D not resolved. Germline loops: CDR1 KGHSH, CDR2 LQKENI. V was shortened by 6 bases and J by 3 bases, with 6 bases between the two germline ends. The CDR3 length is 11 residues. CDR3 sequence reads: CASSSDYEQYF. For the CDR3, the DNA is TGTGCCAGCTCGTCAGACTACGAGCAGTACTTC.

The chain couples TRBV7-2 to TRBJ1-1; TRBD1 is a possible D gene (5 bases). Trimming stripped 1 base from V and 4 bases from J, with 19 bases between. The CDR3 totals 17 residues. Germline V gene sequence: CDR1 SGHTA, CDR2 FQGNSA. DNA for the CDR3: TGTGCCAGCAGCTTAGAGCCGTGGGGGGGAGATAGCACTGAAGCTTTCTTT. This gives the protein CASSLEPWGGDSTEAFF.

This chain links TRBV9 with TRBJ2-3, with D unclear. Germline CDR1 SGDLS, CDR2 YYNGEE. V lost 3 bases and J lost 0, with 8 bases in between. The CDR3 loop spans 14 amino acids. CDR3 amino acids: CASSGQDSTDTQYF. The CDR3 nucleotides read TGTGCCAGCAGCGGCCAGGATAGCACAGATACGCAGTATTTT.

CDR3 protein: CASSAGVADEQYF. The CDR3 DNA reads as TGTGCCAGCAGCGCCGGGGTAGCGGACGAGCAGTACTTC. V gene TRBV7-6 combines with J gene TRBJ2-7; TRBD2 is a possible D gene (6 bases). Germline V gene data show CDR1 as SGHVS and CDR2 as FNYEAQ. This CDR3 has 13 residues. V was trimmed by 5 bases and J by 5 bases, leaving 13 bases between them.